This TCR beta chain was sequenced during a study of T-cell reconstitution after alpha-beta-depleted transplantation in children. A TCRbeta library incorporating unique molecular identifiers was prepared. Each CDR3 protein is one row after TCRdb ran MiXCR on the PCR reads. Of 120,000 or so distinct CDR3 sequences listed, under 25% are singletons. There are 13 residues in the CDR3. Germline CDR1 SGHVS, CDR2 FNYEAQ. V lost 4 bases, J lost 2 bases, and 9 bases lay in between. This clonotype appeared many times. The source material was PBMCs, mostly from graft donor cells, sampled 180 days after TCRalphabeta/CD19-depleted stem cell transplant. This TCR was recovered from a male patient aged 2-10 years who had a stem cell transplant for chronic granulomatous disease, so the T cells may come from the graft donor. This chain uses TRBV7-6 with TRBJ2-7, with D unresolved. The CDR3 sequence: CASSSSLTYEQYF. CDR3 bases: TGTGCCAGCAGCTCCTCCCTTACCTACGAGCAGTACTTC.